A selection of T cell receptor beta chains follows, all from one sample in a study of cytomegalovirus exposure and HLA in healthy donors. TCRdb's table, derived via immunoSEQ multiplex PCR, lists solely in-frame clones and lacks some. The table records approximately 200,000 clones, 84% of them present only once. The sample comprised PBMCs. The receptor source for this set is a man between 18 and 35 years old in good health and CMV-seropositive. CDR3s include the opening cysteine and the closing phenylalanine or tryptophan. D genes are given only for firm matches. Expanded clones get a size class; other rows say once, few or many, or leave the size out.

-,TRBJ1-5,TRBV30,-,TGTGCCTGGAGTTCACAGGAAGGTCAGCCCCAGCATTTT,CAWSSQEGQPQHF
TRBD2,TRBJ2-7,TRBV6-6,few,TGTGCCAGCAGCGAGACGAAGCGGGAGTCCACCTACGAGCAGTACTTC,CASSETKRESTYEQYF
-,TRBJ2-1,TRBV6-6,once,TGTGCCAGCAGCCCCACCCGGGCGGGGCGAGAGGGTGAGCAGTTCTTC,CASSPTRAGREGEQFF
-,TRBJ1-4,TRBV11-2,-,TGTGCCAGCAGCTTGCAGACAACTAATGAAAAACTGTTTTTT,CASSLQTTNEKLFF
-,TRBJ1-1,TRBV30,-,TGTGCCTGGAGAGATGGGGGGGGGAGCACTGAAGCTTTCTTT,CAWRDGGGSTEAFF
TRBD1,TRBJ1-2,TRBV2,-,TGTGCCAGCAGTTCAGGGGGGTCCTATGGCTACACCTTC,CASSSGGSYGYTF
-,TRBJ1-5,TRBV28,-,TGTGCCAGCAGTTCCCCACGGGACATCGGTGAGCATAGCAATCAGCCCCAGCATTTT,CASSSPRDIGEHSNQPQHF
TRBD2,TRBJ2-1,TRBV29-1,-,TGCAGCGCTGGACTAGCGGGCCGATCCTACAATGAGCAGTTCTTC,CSAGLAGRSYNEQFF
TRBD2,TRBJ2-7,TRBV7-2,-,TGTGCCAGCAGCTTAGCGGGGGGGTCGGGCTACGAGCAGTACTTC,CASSLAGGSGYEQYF
-,TRBJ1-1,TRBV5-1,few,TGCGCCAGCAGCTGGGGTGGGGGCCAGAACACTGAAGCTTTCTTT,CASSWGGGQNTEAFF
TRBD1,TRBJ2-6,TRBV28,few,TGTGCCAGCACCGACTGGACAGGGGGCGCCCCTGGGGCCAACGTCCTGACTTTC,CASTDWTGGAPGANVLTF
-,TRBJ2-1,TRBV5-5,-,TGTGCCAGCAGCCTTATCGGTGAGCAGTTCTTC,CASSLIGEQFF
-,TRBJ1-2,TRBV11-2,-,TGTGCCAGCAGCCCCAGTGGCACCTATGGCTACACCTTC,CASSPSGTYGYTF
-,TRBJ2-1,TRBV30,once,TGTGCCTGGAGCGACGACAGCGACAATGAGCAGTTCTTC,CAWSDDSDNEQFF
TRBD1,TRBJ1-1,TRBV5-4,-,TGTGCCAGCTTCAGGGACAGATACAACACTGAAGCTTTCTTT,CASFRDRYNTEAFF
-,TRBJ1-5,TRBV30,once,TGTGCCTGGAGTGTACTCGGAGGAGACCAGCCCCAGCATTTT,CAWSVLGGDQPQHF
-,TRBJ1-2,TRBV4-3,-,TGCGCCAGCAGCCAAGCGTGGGACTCCGGGGGTGGTGGCTACACCTTC,CASSQAWDSGGGGYTF
-,TRBJ2-1,TRBV2,-,TGTGCCAGCAAGGGAGGCCTTGCCTCCTACAATGAGCAGTTCTTC,CASKGGLASYNEQFF
TRBD2,TRBJ2-7,TRBV7-2,-,TGTGCCAGCAGCTTGCTGGGACTAGCGGGAGGCGAGCAGTACTTC,CASSLLGLAGGEQYF
TRBD1,TRBJ2-7,TRBV9,-,TGTGCCAGCAGCTCCGGGACAGGAGGGGCCTACGAGCAGTACTTC,CASSSGTGGAYEQYF
-,TRBJ2-1,TRBV11-3,-,TGTGCCAGCAGCTTGGGGCGGGACTCTTTTTCCGACAATGAGCAGTTCTTC,CASSLGRDSFSDNEQFF
-,TRBJ2-7,TRBV27,-,TGTGCCAGCAGTGTGGGACCTCAGCGGGTGCAGTACTTC,CASSVGPQRVQYF
TRBD1,TRBJ2-7,TRBV19,-,TGTGCCAGTAACCCGACAGGGGATTCGCCCCGCGAGCAGTACTTC,CASNPTGDSPREQYF
-,TRBJ1-2,TRBV7-2,-,TGTGCCAGCAGCTCTACTTCCTATGGCTACACCTTC,CASSSTSYGYTF
-,TRBJ2-7,TRBV28,-,TGTGCCAGCAGTTTTTCTGGGGTGCGGCGGGACGAGCAGTACTTC,CASSFSGVRRDEQYF
-,TRBJ2-1,TRBV19,-,TGTGCCAGTAGTCCCGGAGGCAATGAGCAGTTCTTC,CASSPGGNEQFF
-,TRBJ2-1,TRBV7-9,-,TGTGCCAGCAGCTTAACGGGCGGGAATCCTCGTGAGCAGTTCTTC,CASSLTGGNPREQFF
-,TRBJ2-5,TRBV5-1,-,TGCGCCAGCAGCCTTGGGGGACTGGAGACCCAGTACTTC,CASSLGGLETQYF
TRBD1,TRBJ1-2,TRBV6-1,-,TGTGCCAGCAGTCAGGACAGGGGGCTTGACTATGGCTACACCTTC,CASSQDRGLDYGYTF
TRBD2,TRBJ2-2,TRBV9,-,TGTGCCAGCAGCTTATTAGCTAGCGGGAGTTCCTCGGACACCGGGGAGCTGTTTTTT,CASSLLASGSSSDTGELFF
-,TRBJ2-7,TRBV2,-,TGTGCCAGCAGTGAAAGTCAGGGGAGGCAGTACTTC,CASSESQGRQYF
-,TRBJ1-1,TRBV19,-,TGTGCCAGTAGTCCAGGGAGAGGGCTCCAGGGGAAGACTGAAGCTTTCTTT,CASSPGRGLQGKTEAFF
-,TRBJ2-5,TRBV5-1,-,TGCGCCAGCACCCGGCGGGGTGGCGCCGAAGAGACCCAGTACTTC,CASTRRGGAEETQYF
-,TRBJ2-1,TRBV7-3,once,TGTGCCAGCAGCTTGGGCGGGATCAATGAGCAGTTCTTC,CASSLGGINEQFF
TRBD1,TRBJ2-7,TRBV13,once,TGTGCCAGCAGCTTAGGCCTAAGGGGCCAGGGGGCGCGCTTTGGGCAGTACTTC,CASSLGLRGQGARFGQYF